The entry below gives a single TCR beta chain sequence along with its context. Authors' methods: Amplified reference gene primers provided the basis for estimating nucleated cell counts. Profiling relied on immunoSEQ multiplex PCR, and the TCRdb table lists in-frame clones only, not all of them. From that table come the V and J calls and clone size; the DNA was used to work out D and trimming. Of about 47,000 clones in the sample, over 80% were seen once. The data stem from a study of blood T cell repertoires in COVID-19. About the study: Some COVID-19 samples were acute and others convalescent; all came from the United States, Italy and Spain. PBMCs, B-cell-depleted T cells, or T cells provided the cDNA or gDNA that made up the material.

With 5 bases removed from V and 4 bases from J, the gap between germline ends came to 6 bases. CDR3 length equals 11 residues. CDR1 and CDR2 (germline): MDHEN, SYDVKM. J is TRBJ2-7 and V is TRBV28; no clear D. The origin of this receptor is a man between 60 and 70 years old with active COVID-19. The sequenced sample consisted of peripheral blood. CDR3 sequence: CASSPGYEQYF. CDR3 DNA: TGTGCCAGCAGTCCCGGTTACGAGCAGTACTTC.